What follows are 29 T cell receptor beta chains derived from one specimen sequenced in a study of tumor-infiltrating lymphocytes in primary liver carcinoma. Using a constant-region primer together with ProtoScript II reverse transcriptase, TCR beta cDNA was made from about 500 ng of total RNA. Three nested multiplex PCR rounds, a slightly modified ARM-PCR, produced the libraries for TCR beta. PCR rounds one and two used TRBV1-TRBV30 forward primers with a C-beta reverse primer for around 9 cycles each. In TCRdb, the multiplex PCR reads were re-called with MiXCR into one record per CDR3 protein. Altogether some 120,000 distinct CDR3 sequences are present, around 60% being singletons, with the ten largest covering 8.4%. Between about 19 and 34 mg of unsorted bulk tissue served as the source from which RNA and DNA were co-extracted. The source material was liver tumor tissue from sampling region 3. Subset described: tumor region T3, left-lateral pole. These receptor sequences come from a woman between 55 and 75 years old with primary liver carcinoma and hepatitis B virus infection.

A note on this clonotype: One end of the junction is discordant with germline, which a read error may explain. The J gene is TRBJ2-1, the V gene TRBV14; 8 bases line up with TRBD2. This CDR3 spans 14 amino acids. In germline, CDR1 is SGHDN, CDR2 FVKESK. CDR3 DNA sequence: TGTGCCAGCAGCCCCAGCGGGAGCTACAATGGGCAGTTCTTC. This codes for CASSPSGSYNGQFF.

This clonotype was found a few times. One end of the junction fails to match germline, which may point to a read error. This sequence joins TRBV11-3 and TRBJ2-1, with 10 bases that match TRBD2. The CDR3 is 17 residues long. Germline V CDR1 and CDR2: SGHNT, YENEEA. This chain's CDR3 is CVSSLRSGLAACNEQFF. The DNA of the CDR3 is TGTGTCAGCAGCTTAAGATCCGGACTAGCGGCCTGCAATGAGCAGTTCTTC.

For this clonotype: Germline is not matched at one junction end, which may reflect a read error. This chain links TRBV11-2 with TRBJ1-1; 9 bases fit TRBD1. The germline V gene has CDR1 SGHAT and CDR2 FQNNGV. CDR3 length: 15 amino acids. CDR3 sequence (DNA): TGTGCCAGCAGCCCTAGGGGACAGGGTTGCACTGAAGCGTTCTTT. Translated: CASSPRGQGCTEAFF. The whole variable domain, filled in from reference TRBV11-2 and TRBJ1-1, reads EAGVAQSPRYKIIEKRQSVAFWCNPISGHATLYWYQQILGQGPKLLIQFQNNGVVDDSQLPKDRFSAERLKGVDSTLKIQPAKLEDSAVYLCASSPRGQGCTEAFFGQGTRLTVV.

This clonotype has a count of ten or more. This chain joins TRBV6-5 and TRBJ2-7; TRBD1 agrees at 7 bases. The germline V gene encodes CDR1 MNHEY and CDR2 SVGAGI. This CDR3 spans 13 amino acids. The V gene end was trimmed by 8 bases and the J gene end by 5 bases; junction bases not matched to a gene: 9. The CDR3, as DNA: TGTGCCAGCCGCGAGGGACAGACAAACGAGCAGTACTTC. This gives the protein CASREGQTNEQYF.

With regard to this clonotype: An end of the junction does not agree with germline; a read error may underlie this. The CDR3 nucleotides are TGTGCTAGCAACTTAGAGGGAGGAAGTGTCGGTGAGCAGTTCTTC. The encoded protein is CASNLEGGSVGEQFF. The V call is TRBV11-2, the J call TRBJ2-1, with D perhaps matching TRBD2 (6 bases). There are 15 residues in the CDR3. Germline CDR1 is SGHAT and CDR2 is FQNNGV.

The table lists this clonotype with many counts. The chain combines TRBV4-1 with TRBJ2-3; D may be TRBD1 (5 bases). The CDR3 sequence is 14 residues long. The V gene lost 2 bases and the J gene lost 6 bases, with 12 bases spanning the gap. The germline V gene has CDR1 MGHRA and CDR2 YSYEKL. CDR3 bases: TGCGCCAGCAGCCAATCTAGGGGCTCGGATACGCAGTATTTT. It is translated as CASSQSRGSDTQYF.

This clonotype was found once. The CDR3 region is CSAKVAGGGYEQYF. For the CDR3, the DNA is TGCAGTGCTAAGGTAGCGGGAGGGGGCTACGAGCAGTACTTC. The gene calls are TRBV20-1 and TRBJ2-7, with TRBD2 matching 11 bases. After removal of 4 bases from V and 3 bases from J, the junction contained 5 bases not matched to a gene. Germline CDR1 DFQATT, CDR2 SNEGSKA (reference sequence). The CDR3 consists of 14 residues.

With respect to this clonotype: An end of the junction differs from the germline gene, which may be a read error. The chain employs TRBV12-3 or TRBV12-4 and TRBJ2-5; tentatively, D is TRBD2 (6 bases). This CDR3 contains 18 residues. The CDR3 DNA reads TGTGCCAGCAGTCCCCTTAAAGCGAGGGTCGGGAGAACGGAGACCCTGTACTTC. Translating gives CASSPLKARVGRTETLYF.

To note about this clonotype: Germline and junction disagree at one end, which may indicate a read error. The J gene is TRBJ1-3, the V gene TRBV11-2; D call uncertain. Germline V gene lookup returns CDR1 SGHAT and CDR2 FQNNGV. The CDR3 contains 18 residues. CDR3 sequence (DNA): TGTGACAGCAGCTCGCGCCACCCAACAGATAGCTCTGGAAACACCATATATTTT. This gives the protein CDSSSRHPTDSSGNTIYF.

This sequence joins TRBV5-1 and TRBJ2-2; a possible D gene is TRBD1 (5 bases). The CDR3 totals 17 residues. V was shortened by 2 bases and J by 1 base, with 15 bases between the two germline ends. Germline-derived CDR1 and CDR2 are SGHRS and YFSETQ. This CDR3 reads CASSFVRTTVNTGELFF. The CDR3 DNA reads TGCGCCAGCAGCTTTGTTCGGACAACCGTGAACACCGGGGAGCTGTTTTTT. Full variable domain (missing parts from reference TRBV5-1 and TRBJ2-2): KAGVTQTPRYLIKTRGQQVTLSCSPISGHRSVSWYQQTPGQGLQFLFEYFSETQRNKGNFPGRFSGRQFSNSRSEMNVSTLELGDSALYLCASSFVRTTVNTGELFFGEGSRLTVL.

The rearrangement links TRBV7-9 to TRBJ2-3; a weak D match, TRBD2 (6 bases). Germline lookup yields CDR1 SEHNR and CDR2 FQNEAQ (reference sequence). CDR3 length equals 14 residues. Trimming stripped 4 bases from V and 3 bases from J, with 11 bases between. The CDR3 sequence is CASSSRGTTDTQYF. The CDR3, as DNA: TGTGCCAGCAGCTCCCGTGGGACTACAGATACGCAGTATTTT.

This clonotype appeared many times. This chain uses TRBV29-1 with TRBJ2-3; perhaps TRBD1 as D (6 bases). CDR1 and CDR2 from the germline V gene are SQVTM and ANQGSEA. V lost 7 bases to trimming and J lost 1 base, with 9 bases between them. CDR3 size: 12 residues. DNA of the CDR3: TGCAGCGCGTGGACAGGCACAGATACGCAGTATTTT. Translation: CSAWTGTDTQYF.

For the CDR3, the DNA is TGCACCGGCATTGGCCTTAGGGACACAGATACGCAGTATTTT. Its translation: CTGIGLRDTDTQYF. The genes are TRBV10-2 and TRBJ2-3; no definite D call. The CDR3 is made up of 14 amino acids. Germline V CDR1 and CDR2: WSHSY, SAAADI.

This chain links TRBV5-6 with TRBJ2-1; 11 bases line up with TRBD2. Germline loops: CDR1 SGHDT, CDR2 YYEEEE. There are 17 residues in the CDR3. V lost 3 bases to trimming and J lost 10 bases; unmatched junction nucleotides: 15. DNA of the CDR3: TGTGCCAGCAGCTCTTTAGGGACTAGCGGATCTTGGAAAGAGCAGTTCTTC. This encodes CASSSLGTSGSWKEQFF.

This clonotype was recorded at least ten times. This rearrangement joins TRBV6-2 or TRBV6-3 to TRBJ2-3; unclear D gene. The germline CDR1 and CDR2 sequences are MNHEY and SVGEGT. Trimming took 2 bases from V and 1 from J, leaving 10 bases between them. The CDR3 contains 15 residues. The CDR3 protein is CASSYAETRTDTQYF. CDR3 DNA sequence: TGTGCCAGCAGTTACGCGGAAACCCGCACAGATACGCAGTATTTT.

This clonotype was observed at least ten times. The chain employs TRBV29-1 and TRBJ2-1; 9 bases align to TRBD1. The V gene's germline CDR1 is SQVTM and CDR2 ANQGSEA. V was pared by 7 bases and J by 8 bases, with 12 bases of the junction left unmatched. There are 14 residues in the CDR3. This chain's CDR3 is CSGSDRGIGHEQFF. The CDR3 nucleotides are TGCAGCGGGTCGGACAGGGGAATCGGCCATGAGCAGTTCTTC.

J is TRBJ2-1 and V is TRBV7-8; D may be TRBD1 (8 bases). The V and J ends lost 10 bases and 3 bases respectively, with 22 bases between them. Germline CDR1 reads SGHVS; CDR2 reads FQNEAQ. CDR3 length: 16 amino acids. The CDR3 coding sequence is TGTGCCATCAACTTTGGGGGGGACAGGCACTACAATGAGCAGTTCTTC. It yields the protein CAINFGGDRHYNEQFF.

For this clonotype: This clone may be a read error of a much larger clone one base away. V gene TRBV28 combines with J gene TRBJ2-1; D is uncertain. The germline V gene has CDR1 MDHEN and CDR2 SYDVKM. The CDR3 has 14 residues. This CDR3 reads CASKASNSYNEPFF. For the CDR3, the DNA is TGTGCCAGCAAAGCTTCGAACTCCTACAATGAGCCGTTCTTC.

The chain links TRBV20-1 to TRBJ1-1, with 8 bases aligning to TRBD1. This CDR3 spans 14 amino acids. V lost 0 bases, J lost 2 bases, and 2 bases stayed unmatched. Germline V CDR1 and CDR2: DFQATT, SNEGSKA (reference sequence). CDR3 region: CSAREDRGNTEAFF. Written as DNA, the CDR3 is TGCAGTGCTAGAGAAGACAGGGGAAACACTGAAGCTTTCTTT.

Concerning this clonotype: This may be a read error, as it is one base from a much larger clone. The chain recombines TRBV12-5 with TRBJ2-6, with TRBD1 matching 9 bases. Germline V gene sequence: CDR1 LGHNT, CDR2 FRNRAP. The CDR3 sequence is 20 residues long. The CDR3 sequence: CASGLVREQGALYGANALTF. Written as DNA, the CDR3 is TGTGCTAGTGGTTTGGTACGAGAACAGGGGGCGCTTTATGGGGCCAACGCCCTGACTTTC.

The chain carries TRBV28 and TRBJ2-1; 13 positions agree with TRBD2. This CDR3 is 16 amino acids long. V shed 6 bases and J 2 bases; nucleotides not matched to a gene: 4. The germline gives CDR1 MDHEN, CDR2 SYDVKM. In nucleotides, the CDR3 is TGTGCCAGCAGCGCGACTAGCGGGGGGCCCTACAATGAGCAGTTCTTC. Its protein product is CASSATSGGPYNEQFF.

Relative to its sample, this clonotype is medium-sized. The chain links TRBV11-2 to TRBJ2-3, with D possibly matching TRBD1 (6 bases). Trimming cost V 3 bases and J 6 bases, with 16 bases left between them. Germline CDR1 and CDR2: SGHAT and FQNNGV. The CDR3 contains 15 residues. CDR3 sequence: CASSFGTPPGDTQYF. The CDR3 nucleotides read TGTGCCAGCAGCTTTGGGACACCCCCGGGGGATACGCAGTATTTT.

A remark on this clonotype: One end of the junction fails to match germline, which may point to a read error. V and J are TRBV11-3 and TRBJ2-1, with D tentatively TRBD2 (6 bases). The germline CDR1 and CDR2 sequences are SGHNT and YENEEA. This CDR3 region has 17 residues. CDR3: CVSSLDWGEWGVDEQFF. In DNA, the CDR3 is TGTGTCAGCAGCTTAGATTGGGGGGAGTGGGGTGTCGATGAGCAGTTCTTC.

This chain connects TRBV11-1 to TRBJ2-6; perhaps TRBD2 as D (5 bases). CDR1 is SGHAT and CDR2 is FQDESV in the germline V gene (reference sequence). V shed 4 bases and J shed 0 bases, with 16 bases lying between them. CDR3 length: 18 amino acids. The CDR3 bases are TGTGCCAGCAGCTCCGCCGGGATAGGCCTCTCTGGGGCCAACGTCCTGACTTTC. Translating it yields CASSSAGIGLSGANVLTF.

On this clonotype itself: The junction departs from germline at one end; a sequencing error may be responsible. V usage is TRBV4-1 and J usage is TRBJ1-5; D is perhaps TRBD1 (6 bases). Germline lookup yields CDR1 MGHRA and CDR2 YSYEKL. The length of the CDR3 is 15 residues. The CDR3 nucleotides read TGCGCCAGCAGCATAAGGGTGGGGGGCAATCAGCCTCAGCATTTT. Its protein is CASSIRVGGNQPQHF.

CDR3: CASSSTTSGSTDTQYF. CDR3 in DNA: TGCGCCAGCAGCTCCACGACTAGCGGGAGTACAGATACGCAGTATTTT. V is TRBV5-1 and J is TRBJ2-3, with 12 bases matching TRBD2. The V and J ends lost 3 bases and 3 bases, in that order; junction bases with no gene match: 5. CDR1 and CDR2 from the germline V gene are SGHRS and YFSETQ. The CDR3 is 16 residues long.

This clonotype was counted between two and nine times. J is TRBJ2-5 and V is TRBV5-8, with D perhaps TRBD1 (5 bases). Germline loops: CDR1 SGHTS, CDR2 YDEGEE. Trimming left V 5 bases short and J 5 bases short, with 13 bases between. The CDR3 covers 13 residues. This CDR3 is CASSMKGWETQYF. The CDR3 DNA follows: TGTGCCAGCAGTATGAAGGGGTGGGAGACCCAGTACTTC.

With regard to this clonotype: A read error may account for a junction end that differs from germline. This sequence joins TRBV11-2 and TRBJ2-7, with TRBD2 matching 10 bases. The V gene's germline CDR1 is SGHAT and CDR2 FQNNGV. The CDR3 is 18 amino acids. In DNA form, the CDR3 reads TGTGCCAGCAGCTCTCTGGTGGCTAGCGGGGGTACCCAGTACGAGCAATACTTC. Protein product: CASSSLVASGGTQYEQYF. The whole variable domain, remainder taken from reference TRBV11-2 and TRBJ2-7, is EAGVAQSPRYKIIEKRQSVAFWCNPISGHATLYWYQQILGQGPKLLIQFQNNGVVDDSQLPKDRFSAERLKGVDSTLKIQPAKLEDSAVYLCASSSLVASGGTQYEQYFGPGTRLTVT.

This clonotype appeared once. A much larger clone differs from this one at a single base, so this may be a read error. The CDR3 is CAINRDRDEKLSF. DNA for the CDR3: TGTGCCATCAACCGGGACAGGGACGAAAAACTGTCTTTT. V is TRBV10-3 and J is TRBJ1-4; 9 bases fit TRBD1. This CDR3 has 13 amino acids. Germline CDR1 and CDR2: ENHRY and SYGVKD.